This T cell receptor (beta chain) appears in the sequencing data of a study of blood T cell repertoires in COVID-19. Profiling relied on immunoSEQ multiplex PCR, and the TCRdb table lists in-frame clones only, not all of them. The table has about 370,000 clones, approximately 87% seen once. The V segment lost 4 bases and the J segment 10 bases; nucleotides outside the gene matches: 7. This CDR3 has 13 residues. The V gene's germline CDR1 is MNHEY and CDR2 SVGEGT. This TCR was recovered from a woman in her twenties or thirties with COVID-19, enrolled during active disease. The chain combines TRBV6-2 or TRBV6-3 with TRBJ1-1, with 9 bases lining up with TRBD1. The material sequenced was peripheral blood. CDR3 sequence: CASSSLGQGRAFF. CDR3 in DNA: TGTGCCAGCAGTTCCCTAGGACAGGGGCGAGCTTTCTTT.